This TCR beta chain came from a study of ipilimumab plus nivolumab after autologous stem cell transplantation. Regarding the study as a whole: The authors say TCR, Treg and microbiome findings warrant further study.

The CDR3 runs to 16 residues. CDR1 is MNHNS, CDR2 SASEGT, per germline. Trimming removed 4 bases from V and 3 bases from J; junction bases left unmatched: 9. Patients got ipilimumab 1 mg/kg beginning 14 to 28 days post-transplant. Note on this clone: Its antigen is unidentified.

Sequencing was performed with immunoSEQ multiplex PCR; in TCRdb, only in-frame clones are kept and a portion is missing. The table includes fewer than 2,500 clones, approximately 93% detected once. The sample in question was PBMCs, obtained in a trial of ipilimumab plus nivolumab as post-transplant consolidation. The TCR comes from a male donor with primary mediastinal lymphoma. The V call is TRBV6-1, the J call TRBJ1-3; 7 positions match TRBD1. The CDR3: CASSALHRGSGNTIYF. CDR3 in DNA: TGTGCCAGCAGTGCATTACACAGGGGAAGTGGAAACACCATATATTTT.